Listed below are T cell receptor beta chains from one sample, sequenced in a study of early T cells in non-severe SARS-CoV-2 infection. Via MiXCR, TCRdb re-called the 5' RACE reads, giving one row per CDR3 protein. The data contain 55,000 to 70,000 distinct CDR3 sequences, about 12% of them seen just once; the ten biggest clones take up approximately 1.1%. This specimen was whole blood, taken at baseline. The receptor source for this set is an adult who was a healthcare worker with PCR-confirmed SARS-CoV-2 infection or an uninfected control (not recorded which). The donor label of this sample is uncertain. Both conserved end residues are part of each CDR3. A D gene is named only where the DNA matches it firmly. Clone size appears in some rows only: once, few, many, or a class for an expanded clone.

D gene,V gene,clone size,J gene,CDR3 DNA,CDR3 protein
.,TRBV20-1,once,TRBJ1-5,TGCAGTGCTAGGGGACTAGCGGGGAACACAGATACGCAGCATTTT,CSARGLAGNTDTQHF
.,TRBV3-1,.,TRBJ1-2,TGTGCCAGCAGCCAAGATACCCAGGGATATGGCTACACCTTC,CASSQDTQGYGYTF
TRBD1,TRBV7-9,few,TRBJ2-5,TGTGCCAGCAGTCGGGGACAGAATCAAGAGACCCAGTACTTC,CASSRGQNQETQYF
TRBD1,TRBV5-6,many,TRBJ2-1,TGTGCCAGCAGCTTTGACAGGGGCAGTGAGCAGTTCTTC,CASSFDRGSEQFF
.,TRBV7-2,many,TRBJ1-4,TGTGCCAGCAGCCGCAGCCCAACTAATGAAAAACTGTTTTTT,CASSRSPTNEKLFF
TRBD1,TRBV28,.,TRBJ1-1,TGTGCCAGCAGAACCCTTGACAGGGTAGGAGCTTTCTTT,CASRTLDRVGAFF
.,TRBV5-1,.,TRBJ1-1,TGCGCCAGCAGCCTGCTACAGTCACCTAACACTGAAGCTTTCTTT,CASSLLQSPNTEAFF
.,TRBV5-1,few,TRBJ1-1,TGCGCCAGCAGCCCTCCACAGAACACTGAAGCTTTCTTT,CASSPPQNTEAFF
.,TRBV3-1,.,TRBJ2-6,TGTGCCAGCAGCCAGGCCCTAGGGGCCGGGGCCAACGTCCTGACTTTC,CASSQALGAGANVLTF
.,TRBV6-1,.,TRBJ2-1,TGTGCCAGCAGTGATAGGGACGCAGGAGATGAGCAGTTCTTC,CASSDRDAGDEQFF
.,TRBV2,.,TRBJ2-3,TGTGCCAGCGGAGGGGTAACTAGAACAGATACGCAGTATTTT,CASGGVTRTDTQYF
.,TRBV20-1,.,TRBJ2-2,TGCAGTGCTAGAGATCCCGGGAGACGGACCGGGGAGCTGTTTTTT,CSARDPGRRTGELFF
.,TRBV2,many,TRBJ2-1,TGTGCCAGCAAGGGGGGCAGCTCCTACAATGAGCAGTTCTTC,CASKGGSSYNEQFF
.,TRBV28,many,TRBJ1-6,TGTGCCAGCAGCACAGACGCTAATTCACCCCTCCACTTT,CASSTDANSPLHF
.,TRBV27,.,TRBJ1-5,TGCGCCTCGCGGTGTCAGCCCCAGCATTTT,CASRCQPQHF
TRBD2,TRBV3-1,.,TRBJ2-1,TGTGCCAGCAGCCAAGATGGAACTAGCGGGAGCTGGGGAAATGAGCAGTTCTTC,CASSQDGTSGSWGNEQFF
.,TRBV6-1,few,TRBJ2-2,TGTGCCAGCAGTGAAAGAGGATCGAACACCGGGGAGCTGTTTTTT,CASSERGSNTGELFF
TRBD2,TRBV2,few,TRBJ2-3,TGTGCCAGCACCCTCGCCCGGGGGGGGAAAGATACGCAGTATTTT,CASTLARGGKDTQYF
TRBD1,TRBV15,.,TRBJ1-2,TGTGCCACCAGCTCAACGGACAGGACCTATGGCTACACCTTC,CATSSTDRTYGYTF
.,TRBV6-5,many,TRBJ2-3,TGTGCCAGCAGATCCCAAAGAAGGGGCGGCACAGATACGCAGTATTTT,CASRSQRRGGTDTQYF
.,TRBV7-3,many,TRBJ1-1,TGTGCCAGCAGCTCCGGGGGGATGAACACTGAAGCTTTCTTT,CASSSGGMNTEAFF
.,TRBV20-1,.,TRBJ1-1,TGCAGCCTCCGGGCGGATATCATGAACACTGAAGCTTTCTTT,CSLRADIMNTEAFF
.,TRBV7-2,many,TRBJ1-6,TGTGCCAGCAGATTGGAAGGCCAGGGTTCACCCCTCCACTTT,CASRLEGQGSPLHF
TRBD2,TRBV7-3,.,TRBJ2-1,TGTGCCAGCAGCCCTCGAGCGGGGGCCGGGTACAATGAGCAGTTCTTC,CASSPRAGAGYNEQFF
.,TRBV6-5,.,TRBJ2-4,TGTGCCAGCAGCCCAGGCCGCCGATTAGCCAAAAACATTCAGTACTTC,CASSPGRRLAKNIQYF
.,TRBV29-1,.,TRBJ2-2,TGCAGCGTTGCGGCCGGGGAGCTGTTTTTT,CSVAAGELFF
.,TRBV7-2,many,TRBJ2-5,TGTGCCAGCAGCTTAGGCATCCTAGCGAACCAAGAGACCCAGTACTTC,CASSLGILANQETQYF
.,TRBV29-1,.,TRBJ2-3,TGCAGCGTTGAATCTAACATTGGTGATACGCAGTATTTT,CSVESNIGDTQYF
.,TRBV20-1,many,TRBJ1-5,TGCAGTGCTAGACCGATTGGGGGCGGCAATCAGCCCCAGCATTTT,CSARPIGGGNQPQHF
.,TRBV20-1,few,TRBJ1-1,TGCAGTGCTAACCGGGATCACACTGAAGCTTTCTTT,CSANRDHTEAFF
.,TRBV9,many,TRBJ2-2,TGTGCCAGCAGCGTGCACCCATGGACCGGGGAGCTGTTTTTT,CASSVHPWTGELFF
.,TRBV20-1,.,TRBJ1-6,TGCAGTGCTAGAGCTGGGGGTGGGGCAGTCTATAATTCACCCCTCCACTTT,CSARAGGGAVYNSPLHF
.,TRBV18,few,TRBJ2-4,TGTGCCAGCTCACCACCGGGGGACCCAGTAAACATTCAGTACTTC,CASSPPGDPVNIQYF
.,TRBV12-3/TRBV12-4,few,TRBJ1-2,TGTGCCAGCAGTTTAGGGGTAGCTAGTGGAGGCTACACCTTC,CASSLGVASGGYTF
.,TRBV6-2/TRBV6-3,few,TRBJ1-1,TGTGCCAGCAGTTACCGGGGGATGAACACTGAAGCTTTCTTT,CASSYRGMNTEAFF
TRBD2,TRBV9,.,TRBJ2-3,TGTGCCAGCAGCGGAAGGGAGGGTACGCAGTATTTT,CASSGREGTQYF
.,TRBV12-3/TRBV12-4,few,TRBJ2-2,TGTGCCAGCAGTCCTGGGGAGATCGGGGAGCTGTTTTTT,CASSPGEIGELFF
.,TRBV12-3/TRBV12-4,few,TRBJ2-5,TGTGCCAGCAGTTTAAGGGGGACCCCGGAGACCCAGTACTTC,CASSLRGTPETQYF
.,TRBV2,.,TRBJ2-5,TGTGCCAGCGCAGGGGTCCAAGAGACCCAGTACTTC,CASAGVQETQYF
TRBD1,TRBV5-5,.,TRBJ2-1,TGTGCCAGCAGCTTATTGACAGGGGGCAATGAGCAGTTCTTC,CASSLLTGGNEQFF
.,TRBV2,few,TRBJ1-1,TGTGCCAGCGGGTCCGACTGGAACACTGAAGCTTTCTTT,CASGSDWNTEAFF
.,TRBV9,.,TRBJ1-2,TGTGCCAGCAGCGTAGAAAGGGATGGCTACACCTTC,CASSVERDGYTF
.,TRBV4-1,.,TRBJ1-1,TGCGCCAGCAGCCAGGAAGAGGGTGGAGGCACTGAAGCTTTCTTT,CASSQEEGGGTEAFF
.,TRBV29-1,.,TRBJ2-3,TGCAGCGTTCTTAAAGATACGCAGTATTTT,CSVLKDTQYF
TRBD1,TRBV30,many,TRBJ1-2,TGTGCCTGGAGTGTTAAGGGGACAGGAAGCTATGGCTACACCTTC,CAWSVKGTGSYGYTF
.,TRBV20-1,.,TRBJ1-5,TGCAGTGCTACACGACAGGGCAATCAGCCCCAGCATTTT,CSATRQGNQPQHF
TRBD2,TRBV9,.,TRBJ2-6,TGTGCCAGCAGAGGGAGGGCTGGGGCCAACGTCCTGACTTTC,CASRGRAGANVLTF
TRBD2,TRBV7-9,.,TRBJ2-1,TGTGCCAGCAGCTTGGGACTACAGGATGAGCAGTTCTTC,CASSLGLQDEQFF
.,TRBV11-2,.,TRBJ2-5,TGTGCCAGCAGCCATTCGGGATACGGGGGAGAGACCCAGTACTTC,CASSHSGYGGETQYF
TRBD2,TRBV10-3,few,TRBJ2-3,TGTGCCATCAGTGGAAAAAGCGGGGGAAACACAGATACGCAGTATTTT,CAISGKSGGNTDTQYF
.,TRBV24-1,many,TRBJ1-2,TGTGCCACCAGTGATGTCCATAACTATGGCTACACCTTC,CATSDVHNYGYTF
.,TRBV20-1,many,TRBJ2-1,TGCAGTGCTAGAGATTTAGACAATGAGCAGTTCTTC,CSARDLDNEQFF